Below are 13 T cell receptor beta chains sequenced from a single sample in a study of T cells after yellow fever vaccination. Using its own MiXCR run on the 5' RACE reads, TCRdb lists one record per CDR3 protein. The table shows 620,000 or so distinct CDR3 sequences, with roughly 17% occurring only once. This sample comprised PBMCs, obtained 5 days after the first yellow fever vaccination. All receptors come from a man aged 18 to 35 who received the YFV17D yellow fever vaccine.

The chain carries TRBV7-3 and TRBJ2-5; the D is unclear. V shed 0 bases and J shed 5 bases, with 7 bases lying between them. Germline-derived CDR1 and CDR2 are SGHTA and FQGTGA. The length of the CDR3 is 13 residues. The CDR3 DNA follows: TGTGCCAGCAGCTTAACGATGTGGGAGACCCAGTACTTC. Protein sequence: CASSLTMWETQYF.

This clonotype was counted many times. CDR3 nucleotides: TGCGCCAGCAGCTTCGGGACAGCCTCCACAGATACGCAGTATTTT. Its protein is CASSFGTASTDTQYF. This chain connects TRBV5-1 to TRBJ2-3; TRBD1 matches 7 bases. The length of the CDR3 is 15 residues. V trimming: 2 bases; J trimming: 2 bases; junction bases outside the gene matches: 5. Germline loops: CDR1 SGHRS, CDR2 YFSETQ.

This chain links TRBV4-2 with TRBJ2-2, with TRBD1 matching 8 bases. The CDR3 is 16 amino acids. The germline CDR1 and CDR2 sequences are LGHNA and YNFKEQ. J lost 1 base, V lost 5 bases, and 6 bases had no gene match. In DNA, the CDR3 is TGTGCCAGCAGCTATACAGGGGGACGGAACACCGGGGAGCTGTTTTTT. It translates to CASSYTGGRNTGELFF.

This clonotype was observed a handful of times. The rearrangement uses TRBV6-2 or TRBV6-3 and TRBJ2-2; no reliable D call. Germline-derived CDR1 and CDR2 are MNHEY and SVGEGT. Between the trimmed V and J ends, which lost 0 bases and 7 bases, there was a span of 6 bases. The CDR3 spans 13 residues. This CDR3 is CASSYSSIGELFF. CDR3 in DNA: TGTGCCAGCAGTTACTCGAGTATCGGGGAGCTGTTTTTT.

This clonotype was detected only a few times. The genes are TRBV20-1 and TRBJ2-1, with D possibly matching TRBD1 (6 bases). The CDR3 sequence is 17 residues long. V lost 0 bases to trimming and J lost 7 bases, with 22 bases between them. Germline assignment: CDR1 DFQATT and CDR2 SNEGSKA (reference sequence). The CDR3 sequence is CSARDRVLTGLWNEQFF. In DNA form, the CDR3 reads TGCAGTGCTAGAGATCGGGTATTAACAGGGCTTTGGAATGAGCAGTTCTTC.

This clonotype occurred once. Here the CDR3 DNA reads TGTGCCAGCAGCTTAGAGGTGCAGGGAGGGAAAGAGACCCAGTACTTC. Translating gives CASSLEVQGGKETQYF. The chain recombines TRBV11-2 with TRBJ2-5, with 7 bases lining up with TRBD2. This CDR3 is 16 amino acids long. Trimming cost V 0 bases and J 3 bases; bases outside gene matches: 7. Germline V gives CDR1 SGHAT, CDR2 FQNNGV.

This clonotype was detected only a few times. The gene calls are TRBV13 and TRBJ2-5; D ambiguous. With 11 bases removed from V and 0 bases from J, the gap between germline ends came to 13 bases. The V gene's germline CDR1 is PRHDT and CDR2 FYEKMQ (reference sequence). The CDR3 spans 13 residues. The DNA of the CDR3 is TGTGCCTCGAGATGGGCAAACCAAGAGACCCAGTACTTC. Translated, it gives CASRWANQETQYF. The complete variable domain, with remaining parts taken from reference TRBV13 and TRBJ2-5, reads AAGVIQSPRHLIKEKRETATLKCYPIPRHDTVYWYQQGPGQDPQFLISFYEKMQSDKGSIPDRFSAQQFSDYHSELNMSSLELGDSALYFCASRWANQETQYFGPGTRLLVL.

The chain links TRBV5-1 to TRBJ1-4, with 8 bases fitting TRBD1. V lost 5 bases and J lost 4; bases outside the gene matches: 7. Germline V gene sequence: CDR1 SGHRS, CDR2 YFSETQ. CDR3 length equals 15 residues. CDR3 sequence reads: CASSTGGTGNEKLFF. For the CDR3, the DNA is TGCGCCAGCAGTACAGGGGGTACGGGTAATGAAAAACTGTTTTTT.

The CDR3 reads CSLSRGSDGYTF. In DNA form, the CDR3 reads TGCAGCCTCTCTAGGGGGAGTGATGGCTACACCTTC. This chain joins TRBV29-1 and TRBJ1-2; weak D call: TRBD1 (6 bases). The V gene lost 8 bases and the J gene lost 6 bases, with 16 bases spanning the gap. The CDR3 loop spans 12 amino acids. Germline V gives CDR1 SQVTM, CDR2 ANQGSEA. Based on the CDR3 plus reference TRBV29-1 and TRBJ1-2, the full variable domain is SAVISQKPSRDICQRGTSLTIQCQVDSQVTMMFWYRQQPGQSLTLIATANQGSEATYESGFVIDKFPISRPNLTFSTLTVSNMSPEDSSIYLCSLSRGSDGYTFGSGTRLTVV.

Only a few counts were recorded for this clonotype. CDR3 region: CAISESGGSQETQYF. CDR3 coding DNA: TGTGCCATCAGTGAGTCGGGAGGGTCCCAAGAGACCCAGTACTTC. This chain uses TRBV10-3 with TRBJ2-5, with 7 bases fitting TRBD2. With V trimmed by 0 bases and J by 1 base, 2 bases remained unmatched. This CDR3 comprises 15 residues. CDR1 is ENHRY, CDR2 SYGVKD, per germline.

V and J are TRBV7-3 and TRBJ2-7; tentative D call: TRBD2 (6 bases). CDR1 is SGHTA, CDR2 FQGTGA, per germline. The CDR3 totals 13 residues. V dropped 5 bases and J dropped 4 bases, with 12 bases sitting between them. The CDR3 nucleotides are TGTGCCAGCAGCGCCGGGCGGGAATACGAGCAGTACTTC. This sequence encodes CASSAGREYEQYF.

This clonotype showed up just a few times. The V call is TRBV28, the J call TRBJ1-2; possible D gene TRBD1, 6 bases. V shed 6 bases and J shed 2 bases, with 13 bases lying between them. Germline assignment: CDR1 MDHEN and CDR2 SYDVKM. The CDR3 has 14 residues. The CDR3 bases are TGTGCCAGCAGCACCGGACAGTTCAACTATGGCTACACCTTC. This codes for CASSTGQFNYGYTF.

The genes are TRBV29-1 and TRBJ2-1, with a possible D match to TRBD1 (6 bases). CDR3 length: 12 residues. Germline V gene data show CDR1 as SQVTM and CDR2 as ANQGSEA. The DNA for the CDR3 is TGCACCGGTCGAGGGGGATACAATGAGCAGTTCTTC. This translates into CTGRGGYNEQFF.